The 19 T cell receptor beta chains presented below share a single source sample, sequenced in a study of cytomegalovirus exposure and HLA in healthy donors. PCR employed 60 Vbeta and 13 Jbeta primers. Using immunoSEQ multiplex PCR, the repertoire was profiled, and TCRdb retains in-frame clones only, with some absent. In the table there are fewer than 250,000 clones, 70% to 80% of which are singletons. Sequencing used PBMCs. All receptors come from a male donor in good health and CMV-seronegative.

The chain uses TRBV28 and TRBJ1-5, with D possibly TRBD1 on 6 matching bases. CDR3 length: 14 residues. V dropped 4 bases and J dropped 7 bases, with 14 bases sitting between them. Germline values: CDR1 MDHEN, CDR2 SYDVKM. CDR3 coding DNA: TGTGCCAGCAGTTCCCAGGCAGGGACACAGCCCCAGCATTTT. Translation: CASSSQAGTQPQHF.

This clone appeared a few times. The V and J genes are TRBV18 and TRBJ1-1; TRBD1 matches 10 bases. The CDR3 is made up of 15 amino acids. V gave up 0 bases and J gave up 5 bases; unmatched junction bases: 3. Germline CDR1 reads KGHSH; CDR2 reads LQKENI. CDR3 region: CASSPPGTGATEAFF. CDR3 nucleotides: TGTGCCAGCTCACCACCCGGGACAGGGGCTACTGAAGCTTTCTTT. Drawing the rest from reference TRBV18 and TRBJ1-1, the complete variable domain is NAGVMQNPRHLVRRRGQEARLRCSPMKGHSHVYWYRQLPEEGLKFMVYLQKENIIDESGMPKERFSAEFPKEGPSILRIQQVVRGDSAAYFCASSPPGTGATEAFFGQGTRLTVV.

The rearrangement joins TRBV4-1 to TRBJ2-7; TRBD2 matches 10 bases. CDR3 length equals 18 residues. Germline CDR1 is MGHRA and CDR2 is YSYEKL. Trimming removed 0 bases from V and 2 bases from J; junction bases left unmatched: 10. The CDR3 loop is CASSQDGGLAVTAYEQYF. For the CDR3, the DNA is TGCGCCAGCAGCCAAGACGGTGGACTAGCGGTAACAGCCTACGAGCAGTACTTC.

The V and J genes are TRBV15 and TRBJ2-3; 7 bases agree with TRBD2. Germline CDR1 and CDR2: LNHNV and YYDKDF (reference sequence). J gave up 4 bases and V 0 bases, and 10 bases lay outside the gene matches. The CDR3 has 17 residues. The CDR3 DNA reads TGTGCCACCAGCAGAGATAGGGGCGGGAGCCATTCAGATACGCAGTATTTT. Amino acid sequence: CATSRDRGGSHSDTQYF. Based on the CDR3 plus reference TRBV15 and TRBJ2-3, the full variable domain is DAMVIQNPRYQVTQFGKPVTLSCSQTLNHNVMYWYQQKSSQAPKLLFHYYDKDFNNEADTPDNFQSRRPNTSFCFLDIRSPGLGDTAMYLCATSRDRGGSHSDTQYFGPGTRLTVL.

This clone was seen only once. The chain combines TRBV10-1 with TRBJ2-1; TRBD2 aligns across 9 bases. The germline V gene has CDR1 WNHNN and CDR2 SYGVQD (reference sequence). CDR3 size: 16 residues. The J segment lost 5 bases and the V segment lost 6 bases, leaving 11 bases of the junction unmatched. The CDR3 protein is CASSEASGANHNEQFF. The CDR3 coding sequence is TGCGCCAGCAGCGAAGCTAGCGGGGCGAACCACAATGAGCAGTTCTTC.

The V call is TRBV7-9, the J call TRBJ2-7; 9 bases align to TRBD1. Germline V gene lookup returns CDR1 SEHNR and CDR2 FQNEAQ (reference sequence). Trimming took 5 bases from V and 1 from J; bases not matched to a gene: 9. The CDR3 spans 16 residues. The CDR3 DNA is TGTGCCAGCAGCAGGCTTGGGACAGGGATTTCCTACGAGCAGTACTTC. Amino acid sequence: CASSRLGTGISYEQYF.

The chain links TRBV6-4 to TRBJ2-1; possible D gene TRBD2, 6 bases. Trimming removed 2 bases from V and 0 bases from J, with 8 bases in between. This CDR3 has 15 amino acids. CDR1 MRHNA and CDR2 SNTAGT come from the germline V gene. CDR3 nucleotide sequence: TGTGCCAGCAGTGACGCGGAGGGCTCCTACAATGAGCAGTTCTTC. As protein: CASSDAEGSYNEQFF.

V is TRBV5-1 and J is TRBJ2-7, with TRBD1 matching 10 bases. J was trimmed by 5 bases and V by 4 bases; bases with no gene match: 15. The germline V gene encodes CDR1 SGHRS and CDR2 YFSETQ. The CDR3 extends over 17 amino acids. CDR3 in DNA: TGCGCCAGCAGCAGAGAGCCCCACCGGGACAGGGGAAACGAGCAGTACTTC. This codes for CASSREPHRDRGNEQYF.

This clone came up once. The chain employs TRBV5-1 and TRBJ2-2; TRBD2 aligns across 15 bases. Germline lookup yields CDR1 SGHRS and CDR2 YFSETQ. CDR3 length equals 16 residues. Losses at the gene ends were 3 bases for V and 4 bases for J; bases not matched to a gene: 1. The CDR3 DNA sequence: TGCGCCAGCAGCTCGGGACTAGCGGGAGGCACCGGGGAGCTGTTTTTT. Amino acids: CASSSGLAGGTGELFF.

The V and J genes are TRBV14 and TRBJ2-3, with a tentative D call TRBD2 (5 bases). This CDR3 is 13 amino acids long. Germline lookup yields CDR1 SGHDN and CDR2 FVKESK. The V end was cut by 3 bases, the J end by 4 bases, with 8 bases between. The CDR3 protein is CASSQGSSDTQYF. The CDR3 DNA is TGTGCCAGCAGCCAGGGGAGTTCAGATACGCAGTATTTT.

This clone was found a few times. The V and J genes are TRBV28 and TRBJ1-1; D perhaps matches TRBD1 (6 bases). This CDR3 spans 13 amino acids. The germline gives CDR1 MDHEN, CDR2 SYDVKM. Trimming stripped 5 bases from V and 7 bases from J, with 14 bases between. This CDR3 is CASSRGHRIEAFF. In DNA form, the CDR3 reads TGTGCCAGCAGTCGGGGACACCGCATTGAAGCTTTCTTT.

The chain is built from TRBV4-1 and TRBJ2-1; no clear D gene. This CDR3 has 13 amino acids. The V gene's germline CDR1 is MGHRA and CDR2 YSYEKL. Trimming pared 2 bases from V and 3 bases from J, leaving 5 bases between. The CDR3 loop is CASSQRLYNEQFF. The CDR3 DNA is TGCGCCAGCAGCCAACGACTCTACAATGAGCAGTTCTTC.

The sample holds one count of this clone. The chain carries TRBV6-1 and TRBJ2-7; 10 nucleotides align to TRBD2. The CDR3 has 18 residues. Germline-derived CDR1 and CDR2 are MNHNS and SASEGT. J gave up 0 bases and V 1 base, and 9 bases lay outside the gene matches. CDR3 in DNA: TGTGCCAGCAGTGAAGTTCCTTCTACTAGCGGGGTCTCCTACGAGCAGTACTTC. As protein: CASSEVPSTSGVSYEQYF.

The CDR3 DNA sequence: TGTGCCAGCAGCTTAACGGGACTAGCGGGGTCCGAGCAGTACTTC. Its protein is CASSLTGLAGSEQYF. The chain employs TRBV5-4 and TRBJ2-7; 13 nucleotides agree with TRBD2. The CDR3 contains 15 residues. Germline CDR1 is SGHNT and CDR2 is YYREEE (reference sequence). Trimming removed 2 bases from V and 6 bases from J; junction bases left unmatched: 5.

The rearrangement links TRBV5-1 to TRBJ2-3; TRBD2 aligns across 8 bases. The CDR3 is made up of 17 amino acids. V dropped 0 bases and J dropped 4; count of bases not matched to a gene: 10. From germline, CDR1 is SGHRS and CDR2 YFSETQ. Written as DNA, the CDR3 is TGCGCCAGCAGCTTGGGCCCTAGGGCGGGAGGTCCAGATACGCAGTATTTT. Protein sequence: CASSLGPRAGGPDTQYF. Filled out from reference TRBV5-1 and TRBJ2-3, the complete variable domain reads KAGVTQTPRYLIKTRGQQVTLSCSPISGHRSVSWYQQTPGQGLQFLFEYFSETQRNKGNFPGRFSGRQFSNSRSEMNVSTLELGDSALYLCASSLGPRAGGPDTQYFGPGTRLTVL.

The sample holds one count of this clone. This chain connects TRBV7-9 to TRBJ1-1; 8 bases are shared with TRBD1. The CDR3 has 14 residues. Per germline, CDR1 SEHNR and CDR2 FQNEAQ (reference sequence). Losses at the gene ends were 5 bases for V and 7 bases for J; bases not matched to a gene: 9. The CDR3 bases are TGTGCCAGCAGCATTCAGGGGGCTGTTAGTGAAGCTTTCTTT. Translated: CASSIQGAVSEAFF.

This rearrangement joins TRBV19 to TRBJ1-5; TRBD1 agrees at 8 bases. J lost 4 bases, V lost 6 bases, and 17 bases had no gene match. Germline V gene sequence: CDR1 LNHDA, CDR2 SQIVND (reference sequence). The CDR3 covers 18 residues. CDR3 nucleotides: TGTGCCAGTAGGGACGCAAGGACAGGGAGGAATTGGAATCAGCCCCAGCATTTT. It codes for CASRDARTGRNWNQPQHF.

The chain uses TRBV5-4 and TRBJ2-1, with 8 bases lining up with TRBD2. J lost 8 bases, V lost 4 bases, and 8 bases had no gene match. In germline, CDR1 is SGHNT, CDR2 YYREEE (reference sequence). The CDR3 runs to 14 residues. Written as DNA, the CDR3 is TGTGCCAGCAGCCGTAGCGGGAACAGGGATGAGCAGTTCTTC. Residues: CASSRSGNRDEQFF.

The chain joins TRBV5-1 to TRBJ2-5; tentatively, D is TRBD1 (6 bases). The J call may be wrong; the DNA end is better matched by TRBJ2-7. The CDR3 totals 14 residues. CDR1 is SGHRS, CDR2 YFSETQ, per germline. The CDR3 region has the DNA TGCGCCAGCAGCACGGACAGTTTCCCCTACGAGCAGTACTTC. Its translation is CASSTDSFPYEQYF.